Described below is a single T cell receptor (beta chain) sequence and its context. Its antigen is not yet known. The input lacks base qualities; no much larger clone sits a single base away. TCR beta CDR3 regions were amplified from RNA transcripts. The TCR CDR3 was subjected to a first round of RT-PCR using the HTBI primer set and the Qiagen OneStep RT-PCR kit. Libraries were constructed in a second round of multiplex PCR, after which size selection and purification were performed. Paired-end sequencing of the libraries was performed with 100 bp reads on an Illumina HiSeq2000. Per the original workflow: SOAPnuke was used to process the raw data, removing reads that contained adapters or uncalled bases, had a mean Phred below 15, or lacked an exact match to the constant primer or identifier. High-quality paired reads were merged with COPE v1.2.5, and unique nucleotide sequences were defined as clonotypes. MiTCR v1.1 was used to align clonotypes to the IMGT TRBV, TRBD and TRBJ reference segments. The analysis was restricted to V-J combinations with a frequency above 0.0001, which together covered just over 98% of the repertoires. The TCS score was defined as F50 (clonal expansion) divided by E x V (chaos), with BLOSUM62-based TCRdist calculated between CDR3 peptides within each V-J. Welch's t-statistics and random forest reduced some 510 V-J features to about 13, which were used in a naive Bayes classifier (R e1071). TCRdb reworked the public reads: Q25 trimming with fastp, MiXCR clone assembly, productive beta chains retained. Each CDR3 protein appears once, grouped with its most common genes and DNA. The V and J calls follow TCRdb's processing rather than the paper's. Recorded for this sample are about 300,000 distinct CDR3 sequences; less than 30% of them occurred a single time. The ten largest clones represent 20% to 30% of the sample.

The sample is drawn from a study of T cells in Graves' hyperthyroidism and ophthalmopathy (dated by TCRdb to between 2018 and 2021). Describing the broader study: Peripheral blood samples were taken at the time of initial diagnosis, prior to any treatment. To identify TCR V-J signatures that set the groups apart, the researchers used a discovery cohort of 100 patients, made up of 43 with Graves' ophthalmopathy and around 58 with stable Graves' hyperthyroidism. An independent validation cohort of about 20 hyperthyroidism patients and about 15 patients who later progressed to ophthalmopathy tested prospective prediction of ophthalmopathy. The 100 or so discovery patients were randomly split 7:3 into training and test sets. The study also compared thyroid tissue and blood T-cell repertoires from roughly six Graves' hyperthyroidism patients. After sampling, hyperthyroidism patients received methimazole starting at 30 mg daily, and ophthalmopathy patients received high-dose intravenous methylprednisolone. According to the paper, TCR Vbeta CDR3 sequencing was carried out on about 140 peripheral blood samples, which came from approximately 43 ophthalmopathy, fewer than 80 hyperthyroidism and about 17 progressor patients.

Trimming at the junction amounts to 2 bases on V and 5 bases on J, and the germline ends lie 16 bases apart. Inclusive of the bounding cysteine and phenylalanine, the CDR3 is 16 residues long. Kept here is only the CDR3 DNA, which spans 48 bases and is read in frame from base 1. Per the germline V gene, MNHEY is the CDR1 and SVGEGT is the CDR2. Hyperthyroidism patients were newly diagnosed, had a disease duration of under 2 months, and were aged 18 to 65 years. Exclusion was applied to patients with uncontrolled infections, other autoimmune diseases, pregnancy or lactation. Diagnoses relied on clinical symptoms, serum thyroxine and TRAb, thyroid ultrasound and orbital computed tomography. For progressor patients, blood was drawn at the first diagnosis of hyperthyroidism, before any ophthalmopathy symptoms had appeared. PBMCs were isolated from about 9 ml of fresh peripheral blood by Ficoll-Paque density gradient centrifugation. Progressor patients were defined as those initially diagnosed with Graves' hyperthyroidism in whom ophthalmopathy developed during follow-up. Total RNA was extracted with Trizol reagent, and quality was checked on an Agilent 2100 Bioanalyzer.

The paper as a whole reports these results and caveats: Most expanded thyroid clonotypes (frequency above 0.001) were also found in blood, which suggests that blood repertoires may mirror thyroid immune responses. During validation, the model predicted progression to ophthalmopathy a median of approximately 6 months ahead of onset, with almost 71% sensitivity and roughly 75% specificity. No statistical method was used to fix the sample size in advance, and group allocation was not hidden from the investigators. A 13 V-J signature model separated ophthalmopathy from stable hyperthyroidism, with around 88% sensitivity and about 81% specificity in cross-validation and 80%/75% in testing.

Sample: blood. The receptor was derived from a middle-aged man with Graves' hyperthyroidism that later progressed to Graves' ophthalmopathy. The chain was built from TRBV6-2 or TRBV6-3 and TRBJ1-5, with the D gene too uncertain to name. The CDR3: CASSYPDGRTHQPQHF. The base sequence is TGTGCCAGCAGTTACCCGGACGGGCGAACCCATCAGCCCCAGCATTTT.